This TCR beta chain derives from a study of early T cells in non-severe SARS-CoV-2 infection. Study-wide context: Sequencing was performed on bulk RNA from unsorted whole blood, leaving chains unpaired.

TCRdb recomputed calls from the 5' RACE reads with MiXCR, one row per CDR3 protein. The sample carries 80,000 to 100,000 distinct CDR3 sequences, over 13% recorded once. V was trimmed by 5 bases and J by 5 bases, leaving 22 bases between them. The CDR3 sequence is 17 residues long. Germline CDR1 is SGHTA and CDR2 is FQGNSA. This clonotype was observed a few times. Specimen: whole blood. The rearrangement links TRBV7-2 to TRBJ2-1; tentative D call: TRBD1 (5 bases). This clonotype originated in an adult who was a healthcare worker with PCR-confirmed SARS-CoV-2 infection or an uninfected control (not recorded which). The CDR3 here is CASSPIGGRARDNEQFF. CDR3 sequence (DNA): TGTGCCAGCAGCCCAATAGGCGGCAGGGCCCGAGACAATGAGCAGTTCTTC.